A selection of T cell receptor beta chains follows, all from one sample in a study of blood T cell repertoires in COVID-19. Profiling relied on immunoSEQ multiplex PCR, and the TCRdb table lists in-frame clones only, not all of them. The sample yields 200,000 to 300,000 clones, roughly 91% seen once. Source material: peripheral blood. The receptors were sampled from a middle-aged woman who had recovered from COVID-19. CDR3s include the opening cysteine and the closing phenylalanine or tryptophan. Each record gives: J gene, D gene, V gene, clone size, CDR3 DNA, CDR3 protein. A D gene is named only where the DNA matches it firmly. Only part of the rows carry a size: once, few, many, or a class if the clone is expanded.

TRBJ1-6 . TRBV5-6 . TGTGCCAGCAGGCGAAGGGGAAACTATAATTCACCCCTCCACTTT CASRRRGNYNSPLHF
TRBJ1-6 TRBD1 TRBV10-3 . TGTGCCATCAGTGTTGGGGGACAGGGTAATTCACCCCTCCACTTT CAISVGGQGNSPLHF
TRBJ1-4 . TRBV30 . TGTGCCTGCGAAGAACAGCTCCTTAATGAAAAACTGTTTTTT CACEEQLLNEKLFF
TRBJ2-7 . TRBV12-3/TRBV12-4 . TGTGCCCTCGTTCTGGGCAGAGCCTACGAGCAGTACTTC CALVLGRAYEQYF
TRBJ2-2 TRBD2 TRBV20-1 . TGCAGTGCTAGTGGGGGGCCACTAGCGGGAGGCGGGGAGCTGTTTTTT CSASGGPLAGGGELFF
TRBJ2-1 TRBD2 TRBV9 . TGTGCCAGCAGCGCCGGACTAGCGGGAGGGGGTGAGCAGTTCTTC CASSAGLAGGGEQFF
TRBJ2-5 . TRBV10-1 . TGCGCCAGCAGTGACCCTCCGACAGCGGGAGAGACCCAGTACTTC CASSDPPTAGETQYF
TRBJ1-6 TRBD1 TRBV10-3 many TGTGCCATAGGCCCCCCGGGACAGGGGCGCTCACCCCTCCACTTT CAIGPPGQGRSPLHF
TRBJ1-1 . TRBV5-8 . TGTGCCAGCAGCCCCGGACACCAAGCTTTCTTT CASSPGHQAFF
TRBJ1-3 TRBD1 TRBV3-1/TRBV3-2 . TGTGCCAGCCGGGGGCCGCGGCGGGACAGGGGGTCTGGGTCTGGAAACACCATATATTTT CASRGPRRDRGSGSGNTIYF
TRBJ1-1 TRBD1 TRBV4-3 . TGCGCCAGCAGCCAAGATCTCGGGACAGGCCGACCTGAAGCTTTCTTT CASSQDLGTGRPEAFF
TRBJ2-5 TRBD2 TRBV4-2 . TGTGCCAGCAGCCAAGAGGGGACTAGCGGGGCCCCGGGGACCCAGTACTTC CASSQEGTSGAPGTQYF
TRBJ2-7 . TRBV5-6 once TGTGCCAGCAGCCGGGGGACCCGCGAGCAGTACTTC CASSRGTREQYF
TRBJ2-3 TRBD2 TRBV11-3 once TGTGCCAGCAGCCCAGGGACTAGCGGGAGGGGGTATTTT CASSPGTSGRGYF
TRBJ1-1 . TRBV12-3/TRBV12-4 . TGTGCCAGCATTTCAGCCCAGAACACTGAAGCTTTCTTT CASISAQNTEAFF
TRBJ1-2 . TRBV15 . TGTGCCACCAGCGGAAGCGGGGGGATTGACTATGGCTACACCTTC CATSGSGGIDYGYTF
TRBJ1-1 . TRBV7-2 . TGTGCCAGCAGCTTAGCAGCAATGAACACTGAAGCTTTCTTT CASSLAAMNTEAFF
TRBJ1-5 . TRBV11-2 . TGTGCCAGCAGCTTTAACCTTCGGCAGCCCCAGCATTTT CASSFNLRQPQHF
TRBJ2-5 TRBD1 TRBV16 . TGTGCCAGCAGCCAATACGGGACAGCTCAAGAGACCCAGTACTTC CASSQYGTAQETQYF
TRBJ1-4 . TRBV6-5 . TGTGCCAGCAGCCGAGGGACTAATGAAAAACTGTTTTTT CASSRGTNEKLFF
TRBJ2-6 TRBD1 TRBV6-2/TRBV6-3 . TGTGCCAGCAGCCGGGACAGGCCCTCTGGGGCCAACGTCCTGACTTTC CASSRDRPSGANVLTF
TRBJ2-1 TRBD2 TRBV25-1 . TGTGCCAGCAGTCGACTAGCGGGAGGGCGCCGTGAGCAGTTCTTC CASSRLAGGRREQFF